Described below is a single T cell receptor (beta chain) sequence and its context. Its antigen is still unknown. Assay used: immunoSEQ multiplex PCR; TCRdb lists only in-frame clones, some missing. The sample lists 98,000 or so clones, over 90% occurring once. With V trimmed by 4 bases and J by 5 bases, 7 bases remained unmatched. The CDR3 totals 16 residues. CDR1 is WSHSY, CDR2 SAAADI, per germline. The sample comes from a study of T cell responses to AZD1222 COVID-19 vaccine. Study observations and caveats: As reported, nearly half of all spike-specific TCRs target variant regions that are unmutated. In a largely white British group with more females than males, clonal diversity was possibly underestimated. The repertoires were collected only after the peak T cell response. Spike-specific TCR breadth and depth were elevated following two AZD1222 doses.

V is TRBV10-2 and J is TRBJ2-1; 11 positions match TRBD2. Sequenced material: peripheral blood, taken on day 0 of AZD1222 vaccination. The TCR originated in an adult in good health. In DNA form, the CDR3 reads TGCGCCAGCAGTGGAGGGACTAGCGGAGCGAACAATGAGCAGTTCTTC. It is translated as CASSGGTSGANNEQFF.